One T cell receptor (beta chain) is described in this entry. The sample is drawn from a study of blood T cell repertoires in COVID-19. Across the study: Acute-phase and convalescent COVID-19 samples originated in the United States, Italy and Spain. T cells, B-cell-depleted T cells, or PBMCs supplied cDNA or gDNA.

In the study's own analysis: Estimation of nucleated cell counts relied on the amplification of reference gene primers. Profiling relied on immunoSEQ multiplex PCR, and the TCRdb table lists in-frame clones only, not all of them. V and J calls and clone size are those listed in that table; D and trimming were worked out from the DNA. The sample consists of approximately 150,000 clones, around 85% of them appearing once. Source material: peripheral blood. This receptor was identified in a human donor in a cohort sampled during active COVID-19.

CDR3 amino acids: CASSPSGQGIGEQYF. In DNA form, the CDR3 reads TGTGCCAGCTCTCCTTCGGGACAGGGCATTGGGGAGCAGTACTTC. The V gene is TRBV28, the J gene TRBJ2-7; TRBD1 aligns across 9 bases. The V gene end was trimmed by 8 bases and the J gene end by 7 bases; junction bases not matched to a gene: 15. The CDR3 length is 15 residues. The germline CDR1 and CDR2 sequences are MDHEN and SYDVKM. The variable domain in full, completed from reference TRBV28 and TRBJ2-7, reads DVKVTQSSRYLVKRTGEKVFLECVQDMDHENMFWYRQDPGLGLRLIYFSYDVKMKEKGDIPEGYSVSREKKERFSLILESASTNQTSMYLCASSPSGQGIGEQYFGPGTRLTVT.